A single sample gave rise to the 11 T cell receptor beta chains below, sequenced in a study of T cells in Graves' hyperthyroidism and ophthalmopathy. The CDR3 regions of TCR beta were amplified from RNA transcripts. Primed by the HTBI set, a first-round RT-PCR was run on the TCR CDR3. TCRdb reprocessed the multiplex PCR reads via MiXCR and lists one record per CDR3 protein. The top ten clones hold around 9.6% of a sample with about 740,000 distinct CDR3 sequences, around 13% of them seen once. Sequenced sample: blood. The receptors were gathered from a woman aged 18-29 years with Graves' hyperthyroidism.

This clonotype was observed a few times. The CDR3 region has the DNA TGTGCCAGCAGCCACATTAGAACCGACAGGGTTTCTGGGGCCAACGTCCTGACTTTC. This gives the protein CASSHIRTDRVSGANVLTF. The gene calls are TRBV11-2 and TRBJ2-6; 7 bases agree with TRBD1. The CDR3 covers 19 residues. J was trimmed by 1 base and V by 5 bases; bases with no gene match: 14. The V gene's germline CDR1 is SGHAT and CDR2 FQNNGV. Filled out from reference TRBV11-2 and TRBJ2-6, the complete variable domain reads EAGVAQSPRYKIIEKRQSVAFWCNPISGHATLYWYQQILGQGPKLLIQFQNNGVVDDSQLPKDRFSAERLKGVDSTLKIQPAKLEDSAVYLCASSHIRTDRVSGANVLTFGAGSRLTVL.

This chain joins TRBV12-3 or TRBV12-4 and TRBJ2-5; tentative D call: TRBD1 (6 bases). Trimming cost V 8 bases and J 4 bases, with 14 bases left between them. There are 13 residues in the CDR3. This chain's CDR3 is CASPSRGGETQYF. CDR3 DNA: TGTGCCAGCCCCTCCAGGGGTGGAGAGACCCAGTACTTC.

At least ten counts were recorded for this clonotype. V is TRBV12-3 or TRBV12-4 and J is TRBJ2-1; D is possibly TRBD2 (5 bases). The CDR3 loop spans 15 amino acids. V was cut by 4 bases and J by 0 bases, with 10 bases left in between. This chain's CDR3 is CASSSGMDSYNEQFF. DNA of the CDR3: TGTGCCAGCAGTTCCGGGATGGACTCCTACAATGAGCAGTTCTTC.

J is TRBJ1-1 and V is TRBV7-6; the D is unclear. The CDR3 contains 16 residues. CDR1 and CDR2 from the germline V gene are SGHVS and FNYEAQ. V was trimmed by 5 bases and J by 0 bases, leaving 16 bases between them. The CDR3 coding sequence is TGTGCCAGCAGCCCCGCGGCTTTTGCGGTGAACACTGAAGCTTTCTTT. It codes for CASSPAAFAVNTEAFF.

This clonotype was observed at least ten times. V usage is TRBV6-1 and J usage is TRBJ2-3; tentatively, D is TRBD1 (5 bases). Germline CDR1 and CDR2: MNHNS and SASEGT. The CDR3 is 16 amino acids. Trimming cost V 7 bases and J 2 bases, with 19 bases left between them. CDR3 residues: CASKFRSQGITDTQYF. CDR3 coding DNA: TGTGCCAGCAAGTTCCGGTCCCAGGGAATCACAGATACGCAGTATTTT.

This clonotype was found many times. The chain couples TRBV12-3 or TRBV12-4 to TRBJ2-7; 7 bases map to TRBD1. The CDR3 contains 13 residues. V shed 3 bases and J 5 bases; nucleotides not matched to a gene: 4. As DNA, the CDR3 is TGTGCCAGCAGTTTCTTACAGGGGAACGAGCAGTACTTC. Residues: CASSFLQGNEQYF.

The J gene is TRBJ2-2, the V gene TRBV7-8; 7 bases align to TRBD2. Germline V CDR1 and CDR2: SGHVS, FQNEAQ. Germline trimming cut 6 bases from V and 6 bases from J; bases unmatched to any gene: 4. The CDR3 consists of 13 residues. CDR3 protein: CASRPRGAGELFF. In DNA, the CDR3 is TGTGCCAGCAGGCCTCGGGGGGCCGGGGAGCTGTTTTTT. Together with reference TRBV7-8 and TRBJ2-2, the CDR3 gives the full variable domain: GAGVSQSPRYKVAKRGQDVALRCDPISGHVSLFWYQQALGQGPEFLTYFQNEAQLDKSGLPSDRFFAERPEGSVSTLKIQRTQQEDSAVYLCASRPRGAGELFFGEGSRLTVL.

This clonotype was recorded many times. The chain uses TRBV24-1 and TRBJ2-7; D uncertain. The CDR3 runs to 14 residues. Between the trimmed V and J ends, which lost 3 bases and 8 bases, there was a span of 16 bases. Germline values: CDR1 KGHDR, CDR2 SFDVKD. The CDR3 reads CATSDGVAKGKQYF. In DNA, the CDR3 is TGTGCCACCAGTGATGGTGTCGCCAAGGGTAAGCAGTACTTC.

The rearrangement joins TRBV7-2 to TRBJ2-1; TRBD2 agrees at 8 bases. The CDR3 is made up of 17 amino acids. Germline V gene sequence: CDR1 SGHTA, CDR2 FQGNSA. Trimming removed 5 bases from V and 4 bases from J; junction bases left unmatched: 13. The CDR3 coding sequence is TGTGCCAGCAGCATATATGTAAGCGGGGGCTTTTACAATGAGCAGTTCTTC. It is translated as CASSIYVSGGFYNEQFF.

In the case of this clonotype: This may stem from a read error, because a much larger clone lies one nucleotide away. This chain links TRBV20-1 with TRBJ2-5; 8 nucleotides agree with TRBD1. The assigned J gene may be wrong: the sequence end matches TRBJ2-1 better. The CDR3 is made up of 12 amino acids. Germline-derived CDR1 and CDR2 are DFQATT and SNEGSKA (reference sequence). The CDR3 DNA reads TGCAGTGCCCGGACAGGGATCGAGACCCAGTTCTTC. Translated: CSARTGIETQFF.

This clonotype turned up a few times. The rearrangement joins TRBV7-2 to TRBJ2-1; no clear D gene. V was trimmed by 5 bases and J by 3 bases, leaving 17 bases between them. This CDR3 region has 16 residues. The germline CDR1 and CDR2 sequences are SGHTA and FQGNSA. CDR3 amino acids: CASSPRVRDVYNEQFF. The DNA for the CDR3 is TGTGCCAGCAGCCCCCGTGTTAGGGATGTCTACAATGAGCAGTTCTTC.